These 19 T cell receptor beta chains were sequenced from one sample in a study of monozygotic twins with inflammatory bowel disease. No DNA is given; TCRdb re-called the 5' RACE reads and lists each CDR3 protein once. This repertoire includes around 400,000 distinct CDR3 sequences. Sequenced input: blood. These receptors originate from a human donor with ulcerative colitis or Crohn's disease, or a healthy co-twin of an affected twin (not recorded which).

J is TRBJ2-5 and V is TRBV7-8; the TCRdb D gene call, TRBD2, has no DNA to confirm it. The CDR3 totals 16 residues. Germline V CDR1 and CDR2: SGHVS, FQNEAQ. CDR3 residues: CASSRIGTSGQETQYF.

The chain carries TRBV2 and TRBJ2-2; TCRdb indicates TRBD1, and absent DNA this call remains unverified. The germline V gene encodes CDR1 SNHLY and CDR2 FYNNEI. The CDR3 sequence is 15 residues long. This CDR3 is CASRRGGSNTGELFF.

The CDR3 region is CASSQRRLENTEAFF. The chain is built from TRBV3-1 and TRBJ1-1. The CDR3 is 15 residues long. Germline CDR1 and CDR2: LGHDT and YNNKEL (reference sequence).

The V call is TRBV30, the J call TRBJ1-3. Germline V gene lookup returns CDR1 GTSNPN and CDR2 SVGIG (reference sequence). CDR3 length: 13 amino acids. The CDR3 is CAWSISSGNTIYF.

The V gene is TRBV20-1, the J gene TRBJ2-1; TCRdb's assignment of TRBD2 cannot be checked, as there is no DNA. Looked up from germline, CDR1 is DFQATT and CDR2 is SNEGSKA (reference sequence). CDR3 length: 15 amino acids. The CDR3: CSARGWAGGYNEQFF.

The CDR3 reads CSAGDRLSYEQYF. The V call is TRBV20-1, the J call TRBJ2-7; TCRdb names TRBD1, which stays unverified in the absence of DNA. This CDR3 contains 13 residues. Germline CDR1 and CDR2: DFQATT and SNEGSKA (reference sequence).

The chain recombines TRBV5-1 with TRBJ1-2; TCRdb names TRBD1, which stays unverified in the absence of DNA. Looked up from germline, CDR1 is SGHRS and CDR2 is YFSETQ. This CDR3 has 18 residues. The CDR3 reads CASSLLEDPSEGGYGYTF.

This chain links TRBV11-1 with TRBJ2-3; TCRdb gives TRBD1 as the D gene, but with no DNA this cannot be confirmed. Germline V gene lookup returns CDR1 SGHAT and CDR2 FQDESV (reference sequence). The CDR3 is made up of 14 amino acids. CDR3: CASSKSGGGDTQYF.

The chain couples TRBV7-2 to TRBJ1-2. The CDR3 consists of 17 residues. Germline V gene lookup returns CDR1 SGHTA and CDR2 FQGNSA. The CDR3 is CASSMRAGATPNYGYTF.

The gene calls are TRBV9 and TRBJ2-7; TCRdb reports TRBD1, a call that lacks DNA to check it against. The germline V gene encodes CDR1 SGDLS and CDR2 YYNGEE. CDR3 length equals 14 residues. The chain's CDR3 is CASSASGGSREQYF. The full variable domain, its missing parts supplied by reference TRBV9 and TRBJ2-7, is DSGVTQTPKHLITATGQRVTLRCSPRSGDLSVYWYQQSLDQGLQFLIQYYNGEERAKGNILERFSAQQFPDLHSELNLSSLELGDSALYFCASSASGGSREQYFGPGTRLTVT.

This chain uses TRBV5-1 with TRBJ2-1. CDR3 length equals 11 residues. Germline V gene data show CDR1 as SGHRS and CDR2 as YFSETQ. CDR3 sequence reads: CASSLEDKQFF.

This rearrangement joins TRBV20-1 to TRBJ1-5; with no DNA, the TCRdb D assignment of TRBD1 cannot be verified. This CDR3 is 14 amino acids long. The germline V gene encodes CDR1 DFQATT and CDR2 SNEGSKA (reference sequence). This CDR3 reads CSAIAGWPNQPQHF.

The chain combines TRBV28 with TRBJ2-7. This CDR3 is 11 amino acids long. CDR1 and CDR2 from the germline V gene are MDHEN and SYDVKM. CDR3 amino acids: CASSYDYEQYF. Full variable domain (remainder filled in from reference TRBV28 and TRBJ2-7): DVKVTQSSRYLVKRTGEKVFLECVQDMDHENMFWYRQDPGLGLRLIYFSYDVKMKEKGDIPEGYSVSREKKERFSLILESASTNQTSMYLCASSYDYEQYFGPGTRLTVT.

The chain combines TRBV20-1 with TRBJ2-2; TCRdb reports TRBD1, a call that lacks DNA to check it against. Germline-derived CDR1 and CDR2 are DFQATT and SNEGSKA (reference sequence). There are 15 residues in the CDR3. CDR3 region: CSVPALGPNTGELFF.

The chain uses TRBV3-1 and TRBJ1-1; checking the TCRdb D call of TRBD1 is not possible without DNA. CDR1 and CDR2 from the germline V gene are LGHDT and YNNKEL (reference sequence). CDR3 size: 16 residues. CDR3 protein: CASSQATGWGNTEAFF.

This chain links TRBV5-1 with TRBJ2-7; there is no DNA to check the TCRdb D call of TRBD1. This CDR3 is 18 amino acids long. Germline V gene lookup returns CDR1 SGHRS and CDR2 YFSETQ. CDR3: CASSFNQGSLISSYEQYF.

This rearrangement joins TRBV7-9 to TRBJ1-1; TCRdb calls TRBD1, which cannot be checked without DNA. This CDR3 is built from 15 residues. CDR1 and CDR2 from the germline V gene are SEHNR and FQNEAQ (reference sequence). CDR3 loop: CASSSPEDTNTEAFF.

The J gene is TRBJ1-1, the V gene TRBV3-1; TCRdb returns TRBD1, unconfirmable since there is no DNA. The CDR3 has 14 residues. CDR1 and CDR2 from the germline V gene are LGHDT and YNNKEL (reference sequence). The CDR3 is CASSYRQHGAEAFF.

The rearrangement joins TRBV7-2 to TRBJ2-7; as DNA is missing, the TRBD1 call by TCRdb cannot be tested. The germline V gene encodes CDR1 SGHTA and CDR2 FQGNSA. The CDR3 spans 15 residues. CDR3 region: CASSPRGARLGEQYF.